This TCR beta chain was identified in a study of vaccination and CD4 T cells after COVID-19 (dated by TCRdb to the early 2020s). Background on the whole study: Convalescent patients had a positive SARS-CoV-2 result on nasal swab PCR, and of these patients, several had mild disease and one had severe disease. Post-vaccine blood samples were taken a median of 72 days after the second vaccine dose, with a range of about 13 to 241 days. For three convalescent patients, samples were collected at an early post-vaccination timepoint (day 14) as well as at a late post-vaccination timepoint (days 161 to 241). In roughly eleven COVID-19 convalescent patients and a handful of infection-naive healthy vaccine recipients, the spike-specific CD4+ TCR repertoire before mRNA vaccination was compared with the repertoire after mRNA vaccination. Control cultures used a CEFX viral epitope pool as positive control, an HIV-1 Nef peptide pool as negative control, or no peptide. Participants got two doses of the Pfizer-BioNTech BNT162b2 vaccine (n=8) or two doses of the Moderna mRNA-1273 vaccine (n=2). The convalescent cohort included six males and four females, with two Hispanic individuals, seven Caucasians, two Asians and one multiracial person. Post-COVID blood samples were collected from convalescent patients a median of about 92 days after diagnosis, with a range of about 30 to 161 days. The cultures were stimulated with overlapping spike peptide pools from SARS-CoV-2 and from the common cold coronaviruses HCoV-NL63, HCoV-OC43 and HCoV-229E.

This clonotype turned up a few times. The specificity of this receptor is unknown. No qualities accompany the bases; no much larger clone lies one base away. Summary of the overall study and its limitations: Relatively few convalescent patients were included in the study, and early timepoints after natural infection were not analyzed. In convalescent patients, nearly all vaccine-specific clones (304 of 307) were found to be mono-reactive for SARS-CoV-2 spike rather than cross-reactive with common cold coronaviruses. Among convalescent patients, a median around 89% of the SARS-CoV-2-reactive clones seen after vaccination appeared only after vaccination, which suggests priming specific to the vaccine. Although the median number of SARS-CoV-2-reactive clonotypes went up from fewer than 25 after infection to more than 30 after vaccination, the increase was not significant.

The sample's time point, from its label and the paper: late sampling 161 to 241 days after vaccination in a few convalescent patients. The sample's treatment or condition label, in plain terms: roughly 10-day PBMC culture with coronavirus spike peptide pools or control peptides (ViraFEST assay). To expand antigen-specific T cells with peptide pools and then pick out the expanded clonotypes through TCR sequencing, the study relied on the ViraFEST assay. The convalescent patients' positive SARS-CoV-2 PCR tests fell between March and December 2020, which was before the Alpha, Beta and Delta variants emerged in the United States. Roughly 2 million PBMCs per well were cultured in IMDM with approximately 5% human AB serum and approximately 9.8 IU/ml IL-2, plus 10 ug/ml peptide pools. On days 3 and 7, half of the culture medium was replaced with fresh IL-2-containing medium. After around 11 days of culture, CD4+ T cells were isolated by negative selection with the EasySep CD4+ T cell isolation kit. Ficoll-Paque Plus gradient centrifugation was used to isolate PBMCs from whole blood, and the isolated PBMCs were then either used fresh or cryopreserved at -140C. In general, triplicate wells were set up for every culture condition.

Trimmed from V: 11 bases; trimmed from J: 2 bases; junction bases lacking a gene match: 11. CDR1 and CDR2, per the germline V gene, are ENHRY and SYGVKD. The CDR3 runs 15 amino acids, cysteine and phenylalanine included. Left in the record is the CDR3 DNA by itself, 45 bases read in frame from the first base. The receptor library was made with PCR. At the Johns Hopkins FTIC core, DNA from the cultured CD4+ T cells underwent TCR sequencing with the Oncomine TCR Beta short-read assay. The QIAamp micro DNA kit was used to extract genomic DNA from the cultured CD4+ T cells. Oncomine TCR Beta libraries from cultured CD4+ T cells were pooled with unique dual indexes and sequenced on an Illumina iSeq 100. Per the source publication's procedure: Non-productive sequences were removed, and CDR3s that did not start with C, did not end with F or W, or were shorter than 7 amino acids were discarded. Antigen-specific clonotypes were identified using the MANAFEST web application through comparison of peptide-stimulated wells with reference and other culture wells. Positive clones required FDR below 0.05, an odds ratio above 5, and productive frequency above 0.1% in at least two of three replicate wells. Clonotypes that were significantly expanded in both SARS-CoV-2 spike wells and at least one common cold coronavirus spike condition were defined as cross-reactive. Using R version 3.6.1, CDR3 homology was evaluated through Levenshtein distances (stringdist) along with unrooted phylogenetic trees (ape). The public reads were quality trimmed at Q25 with fastp and then assembled into clones with MiXCR by TCRdb, keeping productive beta chains. Entries are consolidated by CDR3 protein sequence, retaining the most common genes and DNA. TCRdb, rather than the study authors, made the V and J calls. The sample contains some 15,000 distinct CDR3 sequences, approximately 50% of them found a single time. The biggest ten clones account for more than 15% of the sample.

The chain employs TRBV10-3 and TRBJ2-3, and TRBD1 matches 9 of the central bases. This sequence originates from a human donor who had recovered from COVID-19. This material consisted of CD4+ T cells from blood, cultured in vitro, taken about 7 months after SARS-CoV-2 vaccination. The DNA sequence is TGTGCCTCCGCCCGGGACAGGGTGTTCACAGATACGCAGTATTTT. It specifies CASARDRVFTDTQYF.